A single T cell receptor (beta chain) is shown here with its context. Its antigen is currently unknown. This entry belongs to a study of T cells in Graves' hyperthyroidism and ophthalmopathy. Study-level results: Among clonotypes expanded in thyroid above 0.001, most were also found in blood.

Template material for amplifying TCR beta CDR3 regions consisted of RNA transcripts. First-round RT-PCR targeting the TCR CDR3 was performed with the HTBI primer set. TCRdb analysed the multiplex PCR reads with MiXCR anew, one entry per CDR3 protein. This table has more than 450,000 distinct CDR3 sequences, about 14% appearing once. V was clipped by 1 base and J by 4 bases; unmatched bases: 5. The CDR3 covers 16 residues. CDR1 is DFQATT and CDR2 is SNEGSKA in the germline V gene (reference sequence). The PBMCs were taken from 10 ml of fresh peripheral blood. The source is a woman aged 40 to 55 with Graves' hyperthyroidism. The rearrangement uses TRBV20-1 and TRBJ2-2; 11 bases line up with TRBD1. Source material: blood. CDR3 region: CSARGEGQGGTGELFF. The CDR3 nucleotides read TGCAGTGCTAGAGGCGAGGGACAGGGGGGCACCGGGGAGCTGTTTTTT.